Listed below are T cell receptor beta chains from one sample, sequenced in a study of cytomegalovirus exposure and HLA in healthy donors. Clones were read by immunoSEQ multiplex PCR, and TCRdb kept only the in-frame ones, dropping some. This table holds approximately 70,000 clones, 74% found once. Sequencing was carried out using PBMCs. Every receptor here comes from an older woman in good health and CMV-seropositive. The CDR3 runs from the conserved cysteine through the conserved F or W. D genes are given only for firm matches. Size is stated for part of the rows, as once, few or many counts, or as a class when the clone is expanded.

V gene	D gene	J gene	clone size	CDR3 protein	CDR3 DNA
TRBV2	TRBD1	TRBJ1-5	-	CASKRQGNQPQHF	TGTGCCAGCAAAAGACAGGGGAATCAGCCCCAGCATTTT
TRBV28	TRBD1	TRBJ1-2	-	CASFVVRDRVNARGGYTF	TGTGCCAGTTTTGTGGTGCGGGACAGGGTAAATGCGCGTGGTGGCTACACCTTC
TRBV7-6	TRBD1	TRBJ2-7	-	CASSPRRDSAYEQYF	TGTGCCAGCAGCCCCCGCCGGGACAGCGCCTACGAGCAGTACTTC
TRBV7-2	-	TRBJ1-2	-	CALSMGSYGYTF	TGTGCCTTAAGCATGGGGAGCTATGGCTACACCTTC
TRBV2	-	TRBJ2-1	-	CASSGGQGPYNEQFF	TGTGCCAGCAGTGGGGGGCAGGGGCCCTACAATGAGCAGTTCTTC
TRBV5-1	TRBD2	TRBJ2-2	-	CASSGGLGGAGELFF	TGCGCCAGCAGCGGGGGACTAGGTGGGGCCGGGGAGCTGTTTTTT
TRBV6-5	-	TRBJ1-1	-	CASRGYGGGTEAFF	TGTGCCAGCAGGGGCTATGGGGGGGGGACTGAAGCTTTCTTT
TRBV25-1	TRBD1	TRBJ2-1	-	CASSRDRALNEQFF	TGTGCCAGCAGCCGGGACAGGGCTCTCAATGAGCAGTTCTTC
TRBV30	-	TRBJ2-5	-	CARGSETQYF	TGTGCCCGGGGGTCGGAGACCCAGTACTTC
TRBV4-1	TRBD1	TRBJ1-4	-	CASSLPGTGVPNEKLFF	TGCGCCAGCAGCCTTCCCGGGACAGGGGTTCCTAATGAAAAACTGTTTTTT
TRBV10-3	TRBD1	TRBJ1-1	once	CAISEPLGTGMNTEAFF	TGTGCCATCAGTGAGCCCCTCGGGACAGGAATGAACACTGAAGCTTTCTTT
TRBV6-5	TRBD1	TRBJ1-6	once	CASNVTGSNSPLHF	TGTGCCAGCAACGTGACAGGGAGTAATTCACCCCTCCACTTT
TRBV19	TRBD1	TRBJ1-1	-	CASSPDRGRNTEAFF	TGTGCCAGTAGCCCCGACAGGGGAAGGAACACTGAAGCTTTCTTT
TRBV6-1	-	TRBJ2-2	-	CASNGLNTGELFF	TGTGCCAGCAACGGTTTAAACACCGGGGAGCTGTTTTTT
TRBV5-6	TRBD1	TRBJ1-2	-	CASSSRDRNYGYTF	TGTGCCAGCAGCAGCCGGGACAGGAACTATGGCTACACCTTC
TRBV27	-	TRBJ1-1	-	CASSSSTENTEAFF	TGTGCCAGCAGTTCCTCGACAGAGAACACTGAAGCTTTCTTT
TRBV4-1	TRBD2	TRBJ2-7	once	CASSPIGRGGLRSYEQYF	TGCGCCAGCAGCCCTATCGGGAGGGGGGGCCTAAGGTCCTACGAGCAGTACTTC
TRBV19	-	TRBJ1-5	few	CASSPGWVSNQPQHF	TGTGCCAGTAGTCCCGGGTGGGTTAGCAATCAGCCCCAGCATTTT
TRBV30	-	TRBJ1-4	-	CAWSIRFNEKLFF	TGTGCCTGGAGTATCCGGTTTAATGAAAAACTGTTTTTT
TRBV4-1	-	TRBJ1-1	-	CASSSQVGDTEAFF	TGCGCCAGCAGCTCCCAGGTCGGGGACACTGAAGCTTTCTTT
TRBV19	TRBD1	TRBJ1-4	-	CASSILLGGTNEKLFF	TGTGCCAGTAGTATCCTGCTAGGGGGCACTAATGAAAAACTGTTTTTT
TRBV5-1	-	TRBJ1-3	-	CASSFTGYGNTIYF	TGCGCCAGCAGCTTTACAGGATACGGAAACACCATATATTTT
TRBV11-3	TRBD2	TRBJ2-2	-	CASSPPGGSGELFF	TGTGCCAGCAGCCCCCCGGGGGGATCCGGGGAGCTGTTTTTT
TRBV4-1	-	TRBJ2-1	-	CASSPNHYNEQFF	TGCGCCAGCAGCCCCAATCACTACAATGAGCAGTTCTTC
TRBV6-5	TRBD1	TRBJ2-2	-	CASSSGTGYAGELFF	TGTGCCAGCAGTTCCGGGACAGGATACGCCGGGGAGCTGTTTTTT
TRBV9	TRBD2	TRBJ2-5	-	CASSARLALGETQYF	TGTGCCAGCAGCGCCAGACTAGCTCTCGGAGAGACCCAGTACTTC
TRBV28	TRBD1	TRBJ1-2	-	CASSSYRGGYTF	TGTGCCAGCAGTTCTTACAGGGGTGGCTACACCTTC
TRBV19	TRBD1	TRBJ2-7	few	CASSNLGQGAEQYF	TGTGCCAGTAGTAACCTCGGACAGGGGGCTGAGCAGTACTTC
TRBV19	-	TRBJ1-1	few	CASIGRGNTEAFF	TGTGCCAGTATCGGAAGGGGAAACACTGAAGCTTTCTTT
TRBV9	TRBD1	TRBJ1-2	-	CASSVVGTGEGYTF	TGTGCCAGCAGCGTAGTGGGGACAGGGGAAGGCTACACCTTC
TRBV9	TRBD1	TRBJ1-6	-	CASSQGVGGGSPLHF	TGTGCCAGCAGCCAGGGGGTGGGGGGAGGATCACCCCTCCACTTT
TRBV6-5	TRBD1	TRBJ2-7	-	CASSWGQGVLYEQYF	TGTGCCAGCAGTTGGGGACAGGGAGTTCTCTACGAGCAGTACTTC
TRBV29-1	TRBD1	TRBJ1-2	-	CSASPDRDYGYTF	TGCAGCGCCTCACCCGACAGGGACTATGGCTACACCTTC
TRBV6-1	-	TRBJ2-7	few	CASSEEAGEGYEQYF	TGTGCCAGCAGTGAAGAGGCAGGTGAAGGCTACGAGCAGTACTTC
TRBV4-1	-	TRBJ1-2	-	CASSQDRGPYGYTF	TGCGCCAGCAGCCAAGATAGGGGCCCCTATGGCTACACCTTC
TRBV5-1	-	TRBJ2-7	-	CASSETGTRGNEQYF	TGCGCCAGCAGCGAGACCGGGACAAGGGGGAACGAGCAGTACTTC
TRBV11-2	TRBD1	TRBJ1-2	-	CASRPGQGAYGYTF	TGTGCCAGCAGACCCGGACAGGGGGCATATGGCTACACCTTC
TRBV5-6	TRBD1	TRBJ2-7	-	CASSFGTGGALDEQYF	TGTGCCAGCAGCTTCGGGACAGGGGGCGCCTTGGACGAGCAGTACTTC
TRBV11-2	TRBD1	TRBJ1-2	-	CASSLDQTGWYGYTF	TGTGCCAGCAGCTTAGATCAGACAGGGTGGTATGGCTACACCTTC
TRBV7-2	-	TRBJ2-1	-	CASSLDVGRLPYNEQFF	TGTGCCAGCAGCTTAGATGTTGGCAGGTTGCCCTACAATGAGCAGTTCTTC
TRBV30	-	TRBJ1-3	-	CAWRTAGNTIYF	TGTGCCTGGAGGACAGCTGGAAACACCATATATTTT
TRBV5-1	TRBD1	TRBJ1-1	-	CASSLGQGATEAFF	TGCGCCAGCAGCTTGGGACAGGGGGCGACTGAAGCTTTCTTT
TRBV7-9	-	TRBJ1-2	once	CASSLDATRLGGYTF	TGTGCCAGCAGCTTAGATGCGACCAGGTTGGGTGGCTACACCTTC
TRBV29-1	TRBD1	TRBJ2-7	once	CSASGTGPLEQYF	TGCAGCGCCTCCGGGACAGGGCCACTCGAGCAGTACTTC
TRBV7-2	-	TRBJ1-5	-	CASSFISNQPQHF	TGTGCCAGCAGCTTTATTAGCAATCAGCCCCAGCATTTT
TRBV6-1	TRBD1	TRBJ1-2	-	CASTPDRDGNYGYTF	TGTGCCAGCACCCCGGACAGGGACGGAAACTATGGCTACACCTTC
TRBV7-9	TRBD1	TRBJ2-1	once	CASSGDRTFSYNEQFF	TGTGCCAGCAGCGGGGACAGGACCTTCTCCTACAATGAGCAGTTCTTC
TRBV25-1	-	TRBJ1-5	-	CASKQTGRHQPQHF	TGTGCCAGCAAACAGACAGGCCGACATCAGCCCCAGCATTTT
TRBV5-6	TRBD2	TRBJ2-5	-	CASSWRGTRETQYF	TGTGCCAGCAGCTGGCGGGGGACCCGAGAGACCCAGTACTTC
TRBV9	TRBD1	TRBJ2-5	-	CASSVGPDRAGETQYF	TGTGCCAGCAGCGTAGGTCCGGACAGGGCGGGGGAGACCCAGTACTTC
TRBV7-6	TRBD2	TRBJ2-3	-	CASSPISGGYTDTQYF	TGTGCCAGCAGCCCCATTAGCGGGGGGTACACAGATACGCAGTATTTT
TRBV7-9	TRBD1	TRBJ1-3	-	CASSPAGTDPGNTIYF	TGTGCCAGCAGCCCTGCTGGGACAGACCCTGGAAACACCATATATTTT
TRBV19	-	TRBJ1-5	-	CASRHRNSNQPQHF	TGTGCCAGTAGACACAGGAATAGCAATCAGCCCCAGCATTTT
TRBV27	-	TRBJ1-5	-	CASSTYSNQPQHF	TGTGCCAGCAGTACCTATAGCAATCAGCCCCAGCATTTT
TRBV2	-	TRBJ1-4	-	CASRKWEGIREKLFF	TGTGCCAGCAGGAAGTGGGAGGGGATCCGGGAAAAACTGTTTTTT
TRBV2	TRBD1	TRBJ1-4	-	CASRKTGTNEKLFF	TGTGCCAGCAGGAAGACAGGGACTAATGAAAAACTGTTTTTT
TRBV7-3	-	TRBJ1-1	-	CASSSQSNTEAFF	TGTGCCAGCAGCTCACAGTCGAACACTGAAGCTTTCTTT
TRBV30	-	TRBJ1-6	-	CAWSGDSLNSPLHF	TGTGCCTGGAGCGGTGACAGTCTTAATTCACCCCTCCACTTT
TRBV5-1	-	TRBJ2-2	once	CASGGENTGELFF	TGCGCCAGCGGAGGGGAGAACACCGGGGAGCTGTTTTTT
TRBV29-1	-	TRBJ2-4	once	CSVEGGGPMGIQYF	TGCAGCGTTGAAGGAGGCGGCCCCATGGGCATTCAGTACTTC